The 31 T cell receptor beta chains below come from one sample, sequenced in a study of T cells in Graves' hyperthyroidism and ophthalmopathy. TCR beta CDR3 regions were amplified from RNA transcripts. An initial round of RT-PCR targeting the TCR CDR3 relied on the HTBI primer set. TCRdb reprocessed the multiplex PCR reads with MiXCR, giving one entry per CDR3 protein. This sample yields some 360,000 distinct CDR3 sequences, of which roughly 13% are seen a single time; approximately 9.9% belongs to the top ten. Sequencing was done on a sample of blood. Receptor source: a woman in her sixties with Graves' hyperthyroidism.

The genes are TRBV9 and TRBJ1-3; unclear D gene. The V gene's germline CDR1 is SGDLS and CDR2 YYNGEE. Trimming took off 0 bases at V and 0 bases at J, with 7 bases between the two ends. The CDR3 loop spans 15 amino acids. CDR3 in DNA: TGTGCCAGCAGCGTAGGGGCTAACTCTGGAAACACCATATATTTT. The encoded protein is CASSVGANSGNTIYF.

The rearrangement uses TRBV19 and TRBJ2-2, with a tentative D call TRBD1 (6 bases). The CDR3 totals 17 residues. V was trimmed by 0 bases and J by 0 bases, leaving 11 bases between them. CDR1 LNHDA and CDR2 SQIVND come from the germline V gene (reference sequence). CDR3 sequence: CASSIDLGQPNTGELFF. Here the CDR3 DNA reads TGTGCCAGTAGTATAGATCTGGGACAACCGAACACCGGGGAGCTGTTTTTT.

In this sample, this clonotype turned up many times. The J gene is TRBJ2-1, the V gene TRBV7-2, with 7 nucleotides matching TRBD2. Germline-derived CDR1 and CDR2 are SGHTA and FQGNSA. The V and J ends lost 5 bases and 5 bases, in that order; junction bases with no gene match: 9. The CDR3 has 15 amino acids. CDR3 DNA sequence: TGTGCCAGCAGCCCTACTAGCGTAGGGGACAATGAGCAGTTCTTC. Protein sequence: CASSPTSVGDNEQFF.

The CDR3 coding sequence is TGTGCCAGCAGTGACAGGGGGGGCGGTGAGCAGTTCTTC. This sequence encodes CASSDRGGGEQFF. This chain uses TRBV2 with TRBJ2-1; TRBD1 or TRBD2 may be the D gene (7 bases each). V was trimmed by 3 bases and J by 9 bases, leaving 12 bases between them. This CDR3 has 13 residues. Germline V lookup: CDR1 SNHLY, CDR2 FYNNEI.

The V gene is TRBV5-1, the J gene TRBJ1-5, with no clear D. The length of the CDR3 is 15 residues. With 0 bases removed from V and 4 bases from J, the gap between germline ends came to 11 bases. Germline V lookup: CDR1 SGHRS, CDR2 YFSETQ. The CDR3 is CASSLVPSPNQPQHF. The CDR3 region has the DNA TGCGCCAGCAGCTTGGTCCCTAGTCCAAATCAGCCCCAGCATTTT.

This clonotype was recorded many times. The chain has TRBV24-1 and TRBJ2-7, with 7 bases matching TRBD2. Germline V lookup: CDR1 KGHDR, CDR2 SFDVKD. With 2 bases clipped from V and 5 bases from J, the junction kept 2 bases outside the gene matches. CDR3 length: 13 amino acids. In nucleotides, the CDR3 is TGTGCCACCAGTGATTGGGCGGGGGACGAGCAGTACTTC. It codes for CATSDWAGDEQYF.

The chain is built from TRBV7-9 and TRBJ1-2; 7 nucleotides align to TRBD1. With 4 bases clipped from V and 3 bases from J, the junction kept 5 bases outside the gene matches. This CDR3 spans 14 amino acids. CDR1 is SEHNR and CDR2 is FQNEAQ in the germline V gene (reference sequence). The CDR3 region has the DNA TGTGCCAGCAGCTGGGGACAGTCCTACTATGGCTACACCTTC. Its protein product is CASSWGQSYYGYTF.

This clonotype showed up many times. Here the CDR3 reads CASSIRVGTEAFF. The CDR3 bases are TGCGCCAGCAGCATCAGGGTGGGAACTGAAGCTTTCTTT. The chain is built from TRBV5-1 and TRBJ1-1, with D tentatively TRBD1 (5 bases). Germline V gene lookup returns CDR1 SGHRS and CDR2 YFSETQ. The CDR3 spans 13 residues. Trimming cost V 4 bases and J 5 bases, with 12 bases left between them.

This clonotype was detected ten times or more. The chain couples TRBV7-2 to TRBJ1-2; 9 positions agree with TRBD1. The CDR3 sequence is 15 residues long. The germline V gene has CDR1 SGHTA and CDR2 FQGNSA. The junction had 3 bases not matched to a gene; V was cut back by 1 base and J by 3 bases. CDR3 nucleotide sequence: TGTGCCAGCAGCTTAGGTGGACAGGGGTACTATGGCTACACCTTC. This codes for CASSLGGQGYYGYTF.

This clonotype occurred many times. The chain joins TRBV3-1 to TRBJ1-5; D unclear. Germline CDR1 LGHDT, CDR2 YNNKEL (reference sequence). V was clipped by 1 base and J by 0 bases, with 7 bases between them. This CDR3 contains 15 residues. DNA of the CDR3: TGTGCCAGCAGCCAAGGAGTGGGTAGCAATCAGCCCCAGCATTTT. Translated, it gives CASSQGVGSNQPQHF.

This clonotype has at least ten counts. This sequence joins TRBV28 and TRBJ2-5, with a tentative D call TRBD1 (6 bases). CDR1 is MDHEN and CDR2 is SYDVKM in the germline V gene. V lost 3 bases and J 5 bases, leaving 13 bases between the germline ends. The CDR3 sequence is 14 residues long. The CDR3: CASSFWTVRETQYF. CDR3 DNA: TGTGCCAGCAGTTTCTGGACAGTGCGGGAGACCCAGTACTTC.

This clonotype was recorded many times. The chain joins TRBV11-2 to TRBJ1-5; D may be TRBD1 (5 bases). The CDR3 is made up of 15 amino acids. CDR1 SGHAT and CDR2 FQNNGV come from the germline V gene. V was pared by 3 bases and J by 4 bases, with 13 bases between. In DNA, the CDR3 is TGTGCCAGCAGCTTCCGACAGATCCAAAATCAGCCCCAGCATTTT. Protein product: CASSFRQIQNQPQHF.

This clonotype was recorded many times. In DNA form, the CDR3 reads TGTGCCACCTTAGGTTCAAACACCGGGGAGCTGTTTTTT. This translates into CATLGSNTGELFF. This chain joins TRBV24-1 and TRBJ2-2; D gene uncertain. This CDR3 has 13 amino acids. Per the germline V gene, CDR1 is KGHDR and CDR2 is SFDVKD. The V end was cut by 9 bases, the J end by 2 bases, with 9 bases between.

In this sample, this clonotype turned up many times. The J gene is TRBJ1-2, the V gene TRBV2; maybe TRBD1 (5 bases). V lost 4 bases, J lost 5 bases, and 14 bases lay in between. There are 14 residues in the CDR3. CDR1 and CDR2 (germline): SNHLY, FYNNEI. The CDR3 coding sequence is TGTGCCAGCAGTGCCAGGACACGGGGGTATGGCTACACCTTC. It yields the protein CASSARTRGYGYTF.

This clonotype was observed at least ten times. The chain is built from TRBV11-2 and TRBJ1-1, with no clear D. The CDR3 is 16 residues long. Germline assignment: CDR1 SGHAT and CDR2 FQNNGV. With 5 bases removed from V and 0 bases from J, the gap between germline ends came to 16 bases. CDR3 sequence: CASSPRTGYLNTEAFF. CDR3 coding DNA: TGTGCCAGCAGCCCGCGGACTGGTTATTTGAACACTGAAGCTTTCTTT.

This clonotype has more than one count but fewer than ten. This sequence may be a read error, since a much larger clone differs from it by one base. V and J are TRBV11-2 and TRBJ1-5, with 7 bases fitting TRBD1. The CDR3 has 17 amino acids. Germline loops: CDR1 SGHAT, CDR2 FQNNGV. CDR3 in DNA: TGTGCCAGCAGCCCCCAGTGGGGGACAGCTAGCAATCAGTCCCAGCATTTT. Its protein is CASSPQWGTASNQSQHF.

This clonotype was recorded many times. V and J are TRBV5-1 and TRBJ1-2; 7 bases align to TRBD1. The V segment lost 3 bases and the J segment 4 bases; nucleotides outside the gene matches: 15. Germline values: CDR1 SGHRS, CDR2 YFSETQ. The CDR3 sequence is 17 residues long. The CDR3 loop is CASSSTTGSPTSYGYTF. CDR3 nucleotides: TGCGCCAGCAGCTCCACGACAGGGTCCCCCACAAGCTATGGCTACACCTTC. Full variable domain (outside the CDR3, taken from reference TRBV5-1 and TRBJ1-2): KAGVTQTPRYLIKTRGQQVTLSCSPISGHRSVSWYQQTPGQGLQFLFEYFSETQRNKGNFPGRFSGRQFSNSRSEMNVSTLELGDSALYLCASSSTTGSPTSYGYTFGSGTRLTVV.

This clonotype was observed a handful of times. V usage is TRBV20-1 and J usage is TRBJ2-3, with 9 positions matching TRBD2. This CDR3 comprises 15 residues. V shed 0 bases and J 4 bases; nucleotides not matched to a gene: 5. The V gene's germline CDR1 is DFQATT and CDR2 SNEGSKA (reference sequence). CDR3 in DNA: TGCAGTGCTAGAGATTTTCGACTAGCGGCAGATACGCAGTATTTT. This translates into CSARDFRLAADTQYF.

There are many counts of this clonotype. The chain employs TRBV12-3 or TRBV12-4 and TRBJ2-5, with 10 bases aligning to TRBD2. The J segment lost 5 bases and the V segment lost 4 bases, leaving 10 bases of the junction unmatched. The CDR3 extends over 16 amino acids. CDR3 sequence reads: CASSSQPSGSGETQYF. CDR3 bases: TGTGCCAGCAGTTCCCAACCTAGCGGGAGTGGGGAGACCCAGTACTTC.

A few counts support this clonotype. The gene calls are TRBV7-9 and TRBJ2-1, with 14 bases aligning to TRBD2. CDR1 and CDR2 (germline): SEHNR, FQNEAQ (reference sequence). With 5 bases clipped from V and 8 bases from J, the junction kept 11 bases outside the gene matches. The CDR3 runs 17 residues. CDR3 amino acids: CASSAQGTSGSGYEQFF. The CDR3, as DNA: TGTGCCAGCAGCGCGCAAGGGACTAGCGGGAGCGGGTATGAGCAGTTCTTC.

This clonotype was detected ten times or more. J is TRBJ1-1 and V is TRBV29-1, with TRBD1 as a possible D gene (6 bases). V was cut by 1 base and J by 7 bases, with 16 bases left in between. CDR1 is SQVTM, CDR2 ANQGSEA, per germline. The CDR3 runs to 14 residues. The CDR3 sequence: CSVEGAVRGIEAFF. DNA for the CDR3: TGCAGCGTTGAAGGGGCGGTCAGGGGTATTGAAGCTTTCTTT.

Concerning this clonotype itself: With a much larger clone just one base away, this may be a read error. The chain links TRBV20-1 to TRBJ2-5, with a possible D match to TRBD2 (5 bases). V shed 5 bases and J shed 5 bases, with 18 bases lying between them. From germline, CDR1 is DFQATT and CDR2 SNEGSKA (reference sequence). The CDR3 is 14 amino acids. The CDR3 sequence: CSAPPGPAGETQYF. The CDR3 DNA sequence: TGCAGTGCTCCTCCCGGCCCGGCGGGCGAGACCCAGTACTTC.

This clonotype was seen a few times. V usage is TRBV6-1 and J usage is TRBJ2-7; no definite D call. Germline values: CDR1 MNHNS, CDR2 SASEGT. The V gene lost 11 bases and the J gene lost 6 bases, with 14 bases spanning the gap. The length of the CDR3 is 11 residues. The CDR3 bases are TGTGCCTCGGGTAGGGCGGCCGAGCAGTACTTC. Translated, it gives CASGRAAEQYF.

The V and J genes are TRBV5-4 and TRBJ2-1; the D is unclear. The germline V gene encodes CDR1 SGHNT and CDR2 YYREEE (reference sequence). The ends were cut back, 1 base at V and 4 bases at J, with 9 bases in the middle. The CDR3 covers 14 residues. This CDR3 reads CASSLRISYNEQFF. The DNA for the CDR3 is TGTGCCAGCAGCTTGAGAATCAGTTACAATGAGCAGTTCTTC.

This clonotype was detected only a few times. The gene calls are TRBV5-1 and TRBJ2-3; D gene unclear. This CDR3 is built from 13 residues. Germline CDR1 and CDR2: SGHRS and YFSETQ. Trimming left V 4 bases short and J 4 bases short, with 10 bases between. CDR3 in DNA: TGCGCCAGCAGCACCGGACGGTCAGATACGCAGTATTTT. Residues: CASSTGRSDTQYF. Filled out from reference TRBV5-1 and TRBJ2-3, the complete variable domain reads KAGVTQTPRYLIKTRGQQVTLSCSPISGHRSVSWYQQTPGQGLQFLFEYFSETQRNKGNFPGRFSGRQFSNSRSEMNVSTLELGDSALYLCASSTGRSDTQYFGPGTRLTVL.

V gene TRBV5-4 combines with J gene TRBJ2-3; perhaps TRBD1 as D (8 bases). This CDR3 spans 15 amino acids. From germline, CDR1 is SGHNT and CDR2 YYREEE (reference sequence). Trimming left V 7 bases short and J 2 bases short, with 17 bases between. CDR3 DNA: TGTGCCAGCGGACAGGGAGGGGGTTTCACAGATACGCAGTATTTT. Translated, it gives CASGQGGGFTDTQYF.

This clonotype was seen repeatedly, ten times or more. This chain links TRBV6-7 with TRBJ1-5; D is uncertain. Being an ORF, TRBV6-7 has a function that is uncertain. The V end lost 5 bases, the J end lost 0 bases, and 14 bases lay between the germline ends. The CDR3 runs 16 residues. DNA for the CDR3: TGTGCCAGCAGTCCGGTCCGGGCCCATAGCAATCAGCCCCAGCATTTT. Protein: CASSPVRAHSNQPQHF.

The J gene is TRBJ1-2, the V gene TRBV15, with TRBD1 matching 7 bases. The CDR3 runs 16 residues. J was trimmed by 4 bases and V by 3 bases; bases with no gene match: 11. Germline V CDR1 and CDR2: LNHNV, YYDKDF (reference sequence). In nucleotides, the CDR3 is TGTGCCACCAGCAGGATCGTAGGGGGCGCCGGCTATGGCTACACCTTC. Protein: CATSRIVGGAGYGYTF. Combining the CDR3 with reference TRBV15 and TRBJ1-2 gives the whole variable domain DAMVIQNPRYQVTQFGKPVTLSCSQTLNHNVMYWYQQKSSQAPKLLFHYYDKDFNNEADTPDNFQSRRPNTSFCFLDIRSPGLGDTAMYLCATSRIVGGAGYGYTFGSGTRLTVV.

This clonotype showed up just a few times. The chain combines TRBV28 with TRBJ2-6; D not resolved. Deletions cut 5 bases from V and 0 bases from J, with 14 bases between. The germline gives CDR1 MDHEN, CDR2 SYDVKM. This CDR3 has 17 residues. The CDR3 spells CASSLDSVGSGANVLTF. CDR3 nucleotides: TGTGCCAGCAGTCTAGACTCGGTCGGCTCTGGGGCCAACGTCCTGACTTTC.

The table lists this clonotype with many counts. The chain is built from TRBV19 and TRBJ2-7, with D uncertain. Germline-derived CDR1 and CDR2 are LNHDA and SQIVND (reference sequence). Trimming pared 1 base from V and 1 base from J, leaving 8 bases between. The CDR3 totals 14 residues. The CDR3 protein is CASSIGISSYEQYF. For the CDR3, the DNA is TGTGCCAGTAGTATAGGGATAAGTTCCTACGAGCAGTACTTC.

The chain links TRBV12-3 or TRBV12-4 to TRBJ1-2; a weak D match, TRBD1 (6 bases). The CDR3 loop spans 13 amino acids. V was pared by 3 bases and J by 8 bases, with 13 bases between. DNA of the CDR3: TGTGCCAGCAGTTTCCCGGACAGAACAGGCTACACCTTC. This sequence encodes CASSFPDRTGYTF.